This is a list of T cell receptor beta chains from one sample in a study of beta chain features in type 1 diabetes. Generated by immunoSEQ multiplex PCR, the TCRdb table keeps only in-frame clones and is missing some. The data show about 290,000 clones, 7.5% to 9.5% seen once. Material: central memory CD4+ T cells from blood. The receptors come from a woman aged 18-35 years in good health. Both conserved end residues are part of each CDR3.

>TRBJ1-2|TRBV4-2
CASSQTEGTGVAYGYTF
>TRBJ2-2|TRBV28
CASSLRQVGELFF
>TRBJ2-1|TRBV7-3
CASSPGGASGSNEQFF
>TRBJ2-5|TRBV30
CAWRSVESETQYF
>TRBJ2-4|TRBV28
CASKSVEKGAKNIQYF
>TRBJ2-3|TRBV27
CASSRDRATDTQYF
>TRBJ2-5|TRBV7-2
CASSSTGGVRETQYF
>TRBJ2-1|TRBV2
CASSEQGPEQFF
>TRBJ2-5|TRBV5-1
CASSFYQGETQYF
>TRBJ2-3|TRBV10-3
CAISTTGNWDTQYF
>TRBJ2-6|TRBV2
CASSDYSEVLTF
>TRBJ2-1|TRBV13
CASSLYELAYNEQFF
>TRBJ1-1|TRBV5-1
CASSLGRNTEAFF
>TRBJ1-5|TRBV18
CASSPGWSNQPQHF
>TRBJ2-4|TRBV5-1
CASSSADRVQNIQYF
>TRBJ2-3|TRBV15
CATSRKRTDTQYF
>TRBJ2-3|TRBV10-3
CAISLGPESDTQYF
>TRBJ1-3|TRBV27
CASSSGTGPGNTIYF
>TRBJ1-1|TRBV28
CASSLDGRAFF
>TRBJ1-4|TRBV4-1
CASSQAGGSATNEKLFF